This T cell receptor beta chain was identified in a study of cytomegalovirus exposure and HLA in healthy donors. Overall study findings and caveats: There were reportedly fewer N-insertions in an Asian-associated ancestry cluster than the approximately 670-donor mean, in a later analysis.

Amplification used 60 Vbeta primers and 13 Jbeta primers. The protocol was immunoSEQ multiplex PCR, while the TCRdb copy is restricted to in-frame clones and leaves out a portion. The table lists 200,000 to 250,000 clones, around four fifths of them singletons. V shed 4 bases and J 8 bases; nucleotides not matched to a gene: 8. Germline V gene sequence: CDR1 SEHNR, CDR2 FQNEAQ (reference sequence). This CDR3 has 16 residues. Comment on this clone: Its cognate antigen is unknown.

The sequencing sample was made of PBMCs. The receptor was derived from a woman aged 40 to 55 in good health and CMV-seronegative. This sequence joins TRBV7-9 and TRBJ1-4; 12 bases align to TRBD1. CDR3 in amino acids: CASSSLGQGALEKLFF. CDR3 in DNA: TGTGCCAGCAGCTCCCTGGGACAGGGGGCTTTGGAAAAACTGTTTTTT.